These T cell receptor beta chains were read from a single sample in a study of T cell responses to AZD1222 COVID-19 vaccine. Generated by immunoSEQ multiplex PCR, the TCRdb table keeps only in-frame clones and is missing some. The table shows 100,000 to 150,000 clones, with over 75% occurring only once. Source: peripheral blood, taken on day 0 of AZD1222 vaccination. These receptors came from an adult in good health. The conserved cysteine and the conserved F or W are not part of the CDR3 here. Fields, in order: CDR3 length, J gene, V gene, CDR3 protein.

11 | TRBJ2-7 | TRBV5-4 | ASSPPGSYEQY
18 | TRBJ2-2 | TRBV10-3 | AISAPRGTSGRLVPGELF
12 | TRBJ2-5 | TRBV5-1 | ASSLGGGRETQY
12 | TRBJ2-7 | TRBV5-1 | ASKIGTPVYEQY
13 | TRBJ2-7 | TRBV30 | AWRLTTPSSYEQY
12 | TRBJ2-3 | TRBV19 | ASRLAGGTDTQY
12 | TRBJ2-1 | TRBV12-5 | ASGLTQPMDEQF
11 | TRBJ1-4 | TRBV9 | ASSPRSGEKLF
13 | TRBJ2-7 | TRBV27 | ASSLSPGRGYEQY
13 | TRBJ1-6 | TRBV28 | ASSFQGGQLSPLH
11 | TRBJ1-6 | TRBV6-5 | ATRTGTGPPLH
9 | TRBJ2-1 | TRBV6-5 | ASSLYNEQF
10 | TRBJ1-1 | TRBV11-2 | ASRGWESEAF
11 | TRBJ2-5 | TRBV11-2 | ASSSQARETQY
13 | TRBJ1-2 | TRBV7-2 | ASSYRDRANYGYT
13 | TRBJ2-7 | TRBV3-1/TRBV3-2 | ASSQVPGHSYEQY
12 | TRBJ1-3 | TRBV28 | ASSPGGAGNTIY
12 | TRBJ1-4 | TRBV28 | ASFGDRTNEKLF
13 | TRBJ1-2 | TRBV6-2/TRBV6-3 | ASSSEQLHNYGYT
14 | TRBJ1-5 | TRBV7-2 | ASSLTDRGGNQPQH
14 | TRBJ1-5 | TRBV18 | ASSQGAGSINQPQH
13 | TRBJ2-5 | TRBV9 | ASSTRGDTQETQY
13 | TRBJ2-1 | TRBV6-5 | ASSYGTSGMYEQF
12 | TRBJ2-7 | TRBV18 | ASSPPGDGYEQY
12 | TRBJ1-6 | TRBV9 | ASSRNQRESPLH
10 | TRBJ2-7 | TRBV2 | ASSDAGYEQY
11 | TRBJ1-5 | TRBV7-2 | ASSPQENQPQH
13 | TRBJ2-3 | TRBV5-1 | ASSLGSGRTDTQY
15 | TRBJ1-2 | TRBV18 | ASSPPGRPGGDSGYT
13 | TRBJ2-6 | TRBV3-1/TRBV3-2 | ASSQDLAGLRVLT
13 | TRBJ2-1 | TRBV7-9 | ASSLERGIYNEQF
15 | TRBJ2-5 | TRBV27 | ASSRRTGVGTLETQY
11 | TRBJ1-3 | TRBV3-1/TRBV3-2 | ASRRNSGNTIY
11 | TRBJ2-2 | TRBV29-1 | SGSDREAGELF
12 | TRBJ2-7 | TRBV30 | AWSKRGGSNEQY
11 | TRBJ2-1 | TRBV28 | ASTSGLYNEQF